This entry features one T cell receptor (beta chain) sequence. Antigen: not known. Triplicate sorts of some 300,000 cells per CD8+ subset. CD45RO-CCR7+CD27+CD95- characterized naive CD8+ T cells. This entry comes from a study of CXCR3-negative and CXCR3-positive naive CD8 T cells. Findings and caveats of the study: In CXCR3-positive naive cells, the TRB CDR3s were more hydrophobic than in CXCR3-negative naive cells. Naive CXCR3-negative and CXCR3-positive cells had similar TRBV-TRBJ usage; memory differed. Fresh PBMCs went into most assays, and CXCR3 expression partly declined after cryopreservation.

Each TRB cDNA library was prepared by 5' RACE (with UMI labels). TCRdb reprocessed the 5' RACE reads and stores each CDR3 protein as one record, lacking DNA. The table lists some 110,000 distinct CDR3 sequences. Germline V gene sequence: CDR1 SGHTA, CDR2 FQGTGA. This CDR3 has 16 residues. The TCR was taken from a human donor in good health. Some clones in this sample may be carry-over from other donors' samples. V and J are TRBV7-3 and TRBJ2-6; TCRdb's assignment of TRBD2 cannot be checked, as there is no DNA. Sample: naive CXCR3+ CD8+ T cells from blood. Subset of the sample: CD45RO-CCR7+CD27+CD95- naive CD8+ T cells expressing CXCR3 (TNR3+). CDR3 region: CASTPREGSGANVLTF.